Listed here are 5 T cell receptor beta chains from one sample, sequenced in a study of cytomegalovirus exposure and HLA in healthy donors. Clones were read by immunoSEQ multiplex PCR, and TCRdb kept only the in-frame ones, dropping some. The table shows 120,000 to 150,000 clones, with 80% to 90% occurring only once. Sequencing was carried out using PBMCs. Receptors originate from a man between 18 and 35 years old in good health and CMV-seronegative.

This chain joins TRBV6-5 and TRBJ2-7, with 11 nucleotides matching TRBD1. CDR3 length: 15 residues. Trimming at V came to 5 bases and at J to 3 bases, leaving 6 bases not matched to a gene. Germline CDR1 reads MNHEY; CDR2 reads SVGAGI. The CDR3 loop reads CASSPSGTGGYEQYF. As DNA, the CDR3 is TGTGCCAGCAGTCCATCCGGGACAGGGGGCTACGAGCAGTACTTC.

This chain links TRBV5-4 with TRBJ1-6; tentatively, D is TRBD1 (6 bases). CDR1 and CDR2 (germline): SGHNT, YYREEE (reference sequence). The CDR3 sequence is 16 residues long. V shed 0 bases and J shed 7 bases, with 14 bases lying between them. The CDR3 loop is CASSLDRATANSPLHF. The DNA for the CDR3 is TGTGCCAGCAGCTTGGACAGGGCTACTGCGAATTCACCCCTCCACTTT.

This CDR3 reads CASRSTGTGNEKLFF. The CDR3 DNA reads TGTGCCAGCAGAAGTACAGGGACGGGTAATGAAAAACTGTTTTTT. The chain has TRBV7-8 and TRBJ1-4, with D possibly matching TRBD1 (6 bases). CDR1 is SGHVS and CDR2 is FQNEAQ in the germline V gene. Trimming cost V 6 bases and J 4 bases, with 15 bases left between them. The CDR3 spans 15 residues. The entire variable domain, with the rest obtained from reference TRBV7-8 and TRBJ1-4, is as follows: GAGVSQSPRYKVAKRGQDVALRCDPISGHVSLFWYQQALGQGPEFLTYFQNEAQLDKSGLPSDRFFAERPEGSVSTLKIQRTQQEDSAVYLCASRSTGTGNEKLFFGSGTQLSVL.

V is TRBV6-5 and J is TRBJ2-2; 15 nucleotides agree with TRBD2. Germline-derived CDR1 and CDR2 are MNHEY and SVGAGI. With V trimmed by 7 bases and J by 8 bases, 2 bases remained unmatched. This CDR3 is built from 14 residues. CDR3 residues: CASTGLAGGGELFF. The CDR3 DNA sequence: TGTGCCAGCACCGGACTAGCGGGAGGGGGGGAGCTGTTTTTT.

V and J are TRBV4-3 and TRBJ2-7; 10 bases line up with TRBD1. Trimming at V came to 2 bases and at J to 3 bases, leaving 13 bases not matched to a gene. This CDR3 is 18 amino acids long. In germline, CDR1 is LGHNA, CDR2 YSLEER. CDR3 residues: CASSQKPTGTGVVYEQYF. The CDR3 nucleotides are TGCGCCAGCAGCCAAAAGCCGACCGGGACAGGGGTGGTCTACGAGCAGTACTTC.